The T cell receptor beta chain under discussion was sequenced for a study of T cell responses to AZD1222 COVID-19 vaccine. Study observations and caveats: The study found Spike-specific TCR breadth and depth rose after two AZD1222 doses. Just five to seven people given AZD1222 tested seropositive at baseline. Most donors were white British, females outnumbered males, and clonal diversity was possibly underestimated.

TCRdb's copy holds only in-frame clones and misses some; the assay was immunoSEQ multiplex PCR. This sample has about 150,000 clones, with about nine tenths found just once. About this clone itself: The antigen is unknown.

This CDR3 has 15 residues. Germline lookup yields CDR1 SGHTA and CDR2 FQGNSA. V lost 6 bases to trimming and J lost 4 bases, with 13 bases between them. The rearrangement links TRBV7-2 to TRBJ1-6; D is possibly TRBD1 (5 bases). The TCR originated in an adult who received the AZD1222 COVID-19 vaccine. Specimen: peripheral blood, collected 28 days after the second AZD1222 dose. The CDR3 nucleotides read TGTGCCAGCAGGTCGGTGGGGGGGTATAATTCACCCCTCCACTTT. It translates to CASRSVGGYNSPLHF.